Following are 3 T cell receptor beta chains from one sample sequenced in a study of brain T cells in children with intractable seizures (TCRdb year 2021). Libraries were prepared through the immunoSEQ multiplex PCR assay. The source is immuneACCESS, and TCRdb retained only in-frame sequences with V and J called. Part of the clones is not carried over; for the studies checked, unresolved V genes explain less than half of this, and the remainder is unexplained. This sample gives fewer than 85,000 clones in total; approximately 94% of them show up just once. More than 1.5% of the sample belongs to the ten largest clones. This sample's time point label indicates: resected brain tissue, or blood drawn just prior to surgery. The sample in question was peripheral blood, obtained at surgery. The source of these receptors is a boy younger than two with tuberous sclerosis and intractable seizures.

The chain has TRBV29-1 and TRBJ1-3; TRBD1 is a possible D gene (6 bases). Germline CDR1 is SQVTM and CDR2 is ANQGSEA. There are 14 residues in the CDR3. Trimming shortened V by 5 bases and J by 4 bases, and 15 bases separated the two germline ends. CDR3 residues: CSVFPGGAGNTIYF. The CDR3 coding sequence is TGCAGCGTTTTCCCGGGGGGCGCAGGAAACACCATATATTTT.

This clone was observed a single time. The chain has TRBV4-1 and TRBJ1-2; 11 bases agree with TRBD1. V shed 1 base, J shed 2 bases, and the junction held 15 bases outside the gene matches. CDR1 and CDR2 from the germline V gene are MGHRA and YSYEKL. The CDR3 totals 20 residues. CDR3 DNA: TGCGCCAGCAGCCAAGGTCTTGGGACAGGGGGACTGCGGTGGAACTATGGCTACACCTTC. Amino acid sequence: CASSQGLGTGGLRWNYGYTF.

The V gene is TRBV5-4, the J gene TRBJ1-4, with unresolved D. The CDR3 is made up of 16 amino acids. Germline-derived CDR1 and CDR2 are SGHNT and YYREEE (reference sequence). The V gene lost 2 bases and the J gene lost 4 bases, with 15 bases spanning the gap. In nucleotides, the CDR3 is TGTGCCAGCAGCTTCGTGGGTCCACACTTTAATGAAAAACTGTTTTTT. Translation: CASSFVGPHFNEKLFF.